This T cell receptor (beta chain) was sequenced for a study of blood T cell repertoires in COVID-19. Only in-frame clones appear in the TCRdb table, and some are missing; sequencing was by immunoSEQ multiplex PCR. Of 130,000 to 150,000 clones in the sample, roughly 84% were seen once. The germline V gene encodes CDR1 SGHRS and CDR2 YFSETQ. Trimming removed 5 bases from V and 4 bases from J; junction bases left unmatched: 12. This CDR3 has 17 residues. The TCR comes from a human donor in a cohort sampled during active COVID-19. Sequencing input: peripheral blood. This rearrangement joins TRBV5-1 to TRBJ1-2, with TRBD1 identical over 12 bases. CDR3 in DNA: TGCGCCAGCAGAAATGGGACAGGGGGCCATAATGTCTATGGCTACACCTTC. Residues: CASRNGTGGHNVYGYTF.